Sequencing of this T cell receptor (beta chain) was carried out in a study of shared clonotypes between healthy human individuals. Study-level background: Contributing individuals were a couple of females and a few males aged 18 to 49.

About this clone: Additional DNA sequences in this sample encode the identical CDR3.

The germline V gene encodes CDR1 SGHRS and CDR2 YFSETQ. This CDR3 comprises 14 residues. Deletions cut 1 base from V and 0 bases from J, with 5 bases between. Sequenced by immunoSEQ multiplex PCR; TCRdb stores in-frame clones only, minus some. The sample includes more than 2 million clones, around 95% of them seen just once. This rearrangement joins TRBV5-1 to TRBJ1-3, with D unresolved. The receptor comes from a man aged 18-30 years in good health. Sequences were obtained from naive CD4+ T cells sorted from blood. Subset meaning: CD45RA+ positively selected. The CDR3 DNA is TGCGCCAGCAGCTTGTCGAGCTCTGGAAACACCATATATTTT. Translating gives CASSLSSSGNTIYF.